The 20 T cell receptor beta chains below were found in one sample sequenced in a study of neoadjuvant anti-PD-1 for oral cavity cancer (TCRdb year 2021). The library was generated by the immunoSEQ multiplex PCR assay. The immuneACCESS repertoire file appears here via TCRdb, limited to in-frame rearrangements. These files lack a portion of the clones; in checked studies, under half of the deficit traces to unresolved V genes, and the cause of the others is not known. Counted in this sample were under 20,000 clones; around three quarters of them appeared once. Approximately 2.7% of the sample is taken by the ten largest. This specimen's time point label, interpreted: before neoadjuvant nivolumab. The sequencing here drew on PBMCs, taken before nivolumab (anti-PD-1) treatment. The receptor source for this set is a person between 40 and 79 years old with oral cavity squamous cell carcinoma.

This clone has just a few counts. The rearrangement joins TRBV6-1 to TRBJ2-4, with 9 nucleotides matching TRBD1. Trimming at V came to 2 bases and at J to 0 bases, leaving 8 bases not matched to a gene. The CDR3 has 18 residues. The germline V gene has CDR1 MNHNS and CDR2 SASEGT. CDR3 nucleotides: TGTGCCAGCAGTGAACGGGACAGGGTACTACTAGCCAAAAACATTCAGTACTTC. Translated, it gives CASSERDRVLLAKNIQYF.

J is TRBJ1-5 and V is TRBV30, with TRBD1 matching 9 bases. Germline lookup yields CDR1 GTSNPN and CDR2 SVGIG (reference sequence). This CDR3 has 13 residues. V lost 4 bases to trimming and J lost 7 bases; unmatched junction nucleotides: 5. CDR3 DNA: TGTGCCTGGACGGACAGGGGAGGGCAGCCCCAGCATTTT. Amino acids: CAWTDRGGQPQHF.

This chain links TRBV14 with TRBJ2-7, with 9 bases identical to TRBD1. After removal of 3 bases from V and 4 bases from J, the junction contained 4 bases not matched to a gene. Germline V gene data show CDR1 as SGHDN and CDR2 as FVKESK. The CDR3 loop spans 14 amino acids. CDR3 nucleotide sequence: TGTGCCAGCAGCCATACGACAGGGGGGTACGAGCAGTACTTC. Translated, it gives CASSHTTGGYEQYF.

The CDR3 spells CASSLEQSYEQYF. The CDR3 DNA reads TGCGCCAGCAGCTTGGAACAGTCCTACGAGCAGTACTTC. This chain links TRBV5-1 with TRBJ2-7; D unresolved. The V gene lost 0 bases and the J gene lost 1 base, with 5 bases spanning the gap. The CDR3 has 13 residues. The germline V gene has CDR1 SGHRS and CDR2 YFSETQ.

The chain couples TRBV5-4 to TRBJ1-4, with D perhaps TRBD1 (5 bases). This CDR3 region has 16 residues. Trimming took off 3 bases at V and 3 bases at J, with 15 bases between the two ends. Germline V lookup: CDR1 SGHNT, CDR2 YYREEE (reference sequence). DNA for the CDR3: TGTGCCAGCAGCTCAGGGCCCCTGACAGCTAATGAAAAACTGTTTTTT. Amino acids: CASSSGPLTANEKLFF.

This chain connects TRBV5-8 to TRBJ2-5; a weak D match, TRBD2 (5 bases). The CDR3 has 16 residues. Germline values: CDR1 SGHTS, CDR2 YDEGEE. Deletions cut 0 bases from V and 2 bases from J, with 14 bases between. The CDR3 is CASSLGDYGPQETQYF. The CDR3 coding sequence is TGTGCCAGCAGCTTGGGAGACTACGGGCCTCAAGAGACCCAGTACTTC.

The V call is TRBV7-9, the J call TRBJ1-2, with D uncertain. Per germline, CDR1 SEHNR and CDR2 FQNEAQ (reference sequence). The V end lost 1 base, the J end lost 4 bases, and 22 bases lay between the germline ends. The CDR3 consists of 18 residues. The CDR3 reads CASSLGLRTDPTSYGYTF. The CDR3 coding sequence is TGTGCCAGCAGCTTAGGGCTCAGGACGGACCCTACTTCCTATGGCTACACCTTC.

The rearrangement joins TRBV6-1 to TRBJ2-7; perhaps TRBD2 as D (6 bases). V lost 1 base to trimming and J lost 3 bases, with 13 bases between them. Germline values: CDR1 MNHNS, CDR2 SASEGT. This CDR3 region has 15 residues. Here the CDR3 DNA reads TGTGCCAGCAGTGAAGTGGGACTCGTAAACTACGAGCAGTACTTC. As protein: CASSEVGLVNYEQYF.

V usage is TRBV5-6 and J usage is TRBJ1-1; D not certain. This CDR3 region has 15 residues. Trimming cost V 0 bases and J 0 bases, with 9 bases left between them. Germline V CDR1 and CDR2: SGHDT, YYEEEE. The CDR3 sequence: CASSLGEQLNTEAFF. The CDR3 nucleotides read TGTGCCAGCAGCTTGGGGGAACAGTTGAACACTGAAGCTTTCTTT.

This clone was detected once. The rearrangement joins TRBV6-5 to TRBJ1-1; 8 nucleotides agree with TRBD1. The V segment lost 7 bases and the J segment 4 bases; nucleotides outside the gene matches: 8. The CDR3 is 14 amino acids. CDR1 MNHEY and CDR2 SVGAGI come from the germline V gene. The CDR3 sequence: CASTSGGASTEAFF. CDR3 nucleotide sequence: TGTGCCAGCACCTCAGGGGGCGCGAGCACTGAAGCTTTCTTT.

This clone was seen once. The rearrangement links TRBV28 to TRBJ1-5; D gene unclear. The CDR3 spans 13 residues. The germline V gene has CDR1 MDHEN and CDR2 SYDVKM. V gave up 6 bases and J gave up 3 bases, with 9 bases separating them. The CDR3: CASSGRNNQPQHF. Written as DNA, the CDR3 is TGTGCCAGCAGCGGACGGAACAATCAGCCCCAGCATTTT.

The V and J genes are TRBV5-5 and TRBJ2-5, with 7 bases fitting TRBD1. CDR1 SGHKS and CDR2 YYEKEE come from the germline V gene (reference sequence). The CDR3 extends over 15 amino acids. After removal of 4 bases from V and 7 bases from J, the junction contained 13 bases not matched to a gene. In DNA, the CDR3 is TGTGCCAGCAGCCAGAGACAGGGACCTGGTAGGACCCAGTACTTC. Its protein is CASSQRQGPGRTQYF.

The chain joins TRBV6-1 to TRBJ1-1, with D unresolved. The V and J ends lost 4 bases and 4 bases respectively, with 10 bases between them. The CDR3 length is 13 residues. Germline CDR1 MNHNS, CDR2 SASEGT. In DNA form, the CDR3 reads TGTGCCAGCAGTGCAGGAAGGGCCACTGAAGCTTTCTTT. It encodes CASSAGRATEAFF.

The rearrangement uses TRBV10-3 and TRBJ2-1; D is perhaps TRBD1 or TRBD2 (6 bases each). V was clipped by 2 bases and J by 5 bases, with 13 bases between them. The CDR3 length is 15 residues. CDR1 ENHRY and CDR2 SYGVKD come from the germline V gene. CDR3 bases: TGTGCCATCAGTGAGCGGGGGCACCCTAACAATGAGCAGTTCTTC. It is translated as CAISERGHPNNEQFF.

The table lists this clone with a count of one. The J gene is TRBJ2-1, the V gene TRBV14; 10 bases are shared with TRBD2. The CDR3 contains 15 residues. V lost 0 bases to trimming and J lost 7 bases; unmatched junction nucleotides: 3. Germline-derived CDR1 and CDR2 are SGHDN and FVKESK. The CDR3 region has the DNA TGTGCCAGCAGCCAAGAAGCTAGCGGGGGAAATGAGCAGTTCTTC. The encoded protein is CASSQEASGGNEQFF.

The chain combines TRBV7-3 with TRBJ2-3, with 9 bases lining up with TRBD1. J gave up 2 bases and V 5 bases, and 5 bases lay outside the gene matches. Germline V gene data show CDR1 as SGHTA and CDR2 as FQGTGA. The CDR3 totals 15 residues. The CDR3 nucleotides read TGTGCCAGCAGCCAGGGACAGGGAAACACAGATACGCAGTATTTT. This gives the protein CASSQGQGNTDTQYF.

The CDR3, as DNA: TGTGCCAGCAGCGGACGGACTGGGAACTATGGCTACACCTTC. Its protein is CASSGRTGNYGYTF. The rearrangement links TRBV5-5 to TRBJ1-2; D ambiguous. The CDR3 totals 14 residues. Germline V gene sequence: CDR1 SGHKS, CDR2 YYEKEE (reference sequence). V was pared by 4 bases and J by 2 bases, with 12 bases between.

J is TRBJ2-3 and V is TRBV30; TRBD2 matches at 12 bases. Unmatched junction bases numbered 3, after V lost 4 bases and J lost 4 bases. CDR1 is GTSNPN, CDR2 SVGIG, per germline (reference sequence). The CDR3 contains 14 residues. The CDR3, as DNA: TGTGCCTGGAAACGGACTAGCGGGGCAGATACGCAGTATTTT. Amino acids: CAWKRTSGADTQYF.

CDR3 loop: CASGGAEEKLFF. DNA of the CDR3: TGTGCCAGCGGGGGGGCGGAAGAAAAACTGTTTTTT. This sequence joins TRBV25-1 and TRBJ1-4; perhaps TRBD1 as D (6 bases). The germline V and J ends were trimmed by 8 bases and 8 bases, with 12 bases remaining between them. CDR1 and CDR2 (germline): MGHDK, SYGVNS. The CDR3 contains 12 residues.

This clone was counted only a few times. The J gene is TRBJ1-5, the V gene TRBV19; D gene uncertain. The V gene's germline CDR1 is LNHDA and CDR2 SQIVND (reference sequence). The CDR3 length is 16 residues. V lost 3 bases, J lost 0 bases, and 12 bases lay in between. CDR3 region: CASSMRGWNSNQPQHF. CDR3 bases: TGTGCCAGTAGTATGAGAGGGTGGAATAGCAATCAGCCCCAGCATTTT.